The entry below describes one T cell receptor beta chain. This sample's time point: blood 4 weeks post-SBRT, at nephrectomy. Treatment reported: 15 Gy SBRT to primary tumor, nephrectomy 4 weeks later. Nephrectomy followed 15 Gy stereotactic body radiation by 4 weeks. The sample is drawn from a study of radiation and T cells in renal cell carcinoma. Assay used: immunoSEQ multiplex PCR; TCRdb lists only in-frame clones, some missing. The sample includes roughly 92,000 clones, 65% to 90% of them seen just once. V gave up 4 bases and J gave up 10 bases, with 14 bases separating them. The CDR3 totals 12 residues. Germline CDR1 is SGHRS and CDR2 is YFSETQ.

This rearrangement joins TRBV5-1 to TRBJ1-2; D may be TRBD1 (6 bases). The sequence came from a man between 60 and 75 years old with renal cell carcinoma. Sequencing used blood, obtained from a patient whose treatment included radiotherapy and nephrectomy. For the CDR3, the DNA is TGCGCCAGCAGCCAACAGGGAGATGACTACACCTTC. This sequence encodes CASSQQGDDYTF. The full variable domain, its missing parts supplied by reference TRBV5-1 and TRBJ1-2, is KAGVTQTPRYLIKTRGQQVTLSCSPISGHRSVSWYQQTPGQGLQFLFEYFSETQRNKGNFPGRFSGRQFSNSRSEMNVSTLELGDSALYLCASSQQGDDYTFGSGTRLTVV.